Below are 8 T cell receptor beta chains sequenced from a single sample in a study of control samples from healthy donors and cancer patients. Measured with immunoSEQ multiplex PCR; TCRdb has only the in-frame clones, and not every one. The sample has tens of thousands of clones, about 92% seen once; the top ten hold about 1.7%. Source material: PBMCs. The receptors derive from a man in his forties or fifties with colorectal cancer.

The rearrangement links TRBV6-5 to TRBJ2-5; the match to TRBD2 covers 10 bases. With V trimmed by 7 bases and J by 2 bases, 7 bases remained unmatched. The CDR3 loop spans 15 amino acids. Germline V CDR1 and CDR2: MNHEY, SVGAGI. The CDR3, as DNA: TGTGCCAGCACCAGATCACTAGCGGGGCAAGAGACCCAGTACTTC. This encodes CASTRSLAGQETQYF.

This clone appeared once. The chain uses TRBV24-1 and TRBJ2-3; D is possibly TRBD1 (6 bases). The CDR3 covers 16 residues. Trimming stripped 3 bases from V and 4 bases from J, with 16 bases between. The V gene's germline CDR1 is KGHDR and CDR2 SFDVKD. The CDR3 DNA is TGTGCCACCAGTGATGTTACAGGGAGAAACGCAGATACGCAGTATTTT. Translating it yields CATSDVTGRNADTQYF.

This sequence joins TRBV19 and TRBJ1-1; D is uncertain. Germline lookup yields CDR1 LNHDA and CDR2 SQIVND (reference sequence). This CDR3 is built from 15 residues. Trimming removed 2 bases at V and 2 bases at J, with 12 bases between. CDR3: CASSISATANTEAFF. In nucleotides, the CDR3 is TGTGCCAGTAGTATATCTGCGACCGCAAACACTGAAGCTTTCTTT.

V is TRBV5-1 and J is TRBJ1-1; no definite D call. Trimming removed 0 bases at V and 10 bases at J, with 13 bases between. This CDR3 comprises 13 residues. Germline V CDR1 and CDR2: SGHRS, YFSETQ. The CDR3 sequence is CASSLAVGQLAFF. CDR3 nucleotide sequence: TGCGCCAGCAGCTTGGCCGTCGGGCAGCTAGCTTTCTTT. The full variable domain, completed using reference TRBV5-1 and TRBJ1-1, is KAGVTQTPRYLIKTRGQQVTLSCSPISGHRSVSWYQQTPGQGLQFLFEYFSETQRNKGNFPGRFSGRQFSNSRSEMNVSTLELGDSALYLCASSLAVGQLAFFGQGTRLTVV.

This clone turned up a few times. The chain has TRBV19 and TRBJ1-1; TRBD1 is a possible D gene (6 bases). The germline gives CDR1 LNHDA, CDR2 SQIVND (reference sequence). V lost 3 bases, J lost 0 bases, and 17 bases lay in between. The CDR3 covers 17 residues. This chain's CDR3 is CASSMSGRGHMNTEAFF. The CDR3 DNA sequence: TGTGCCAGTAGTATGAGTGGCAGGGGACATATGAACACTGAAGCTTTCTTT.

The CDR3 is CASSQGLATEAFF. The CDR3 DNA is TGTGCCAGCAGTCAAGGGTTGGCCACTGAAGCTTTCTTT. The chain uses TRBV2 and TRBJ1-1; D unclear. Germline assignment: CDR1 SNHLY and CDR2 FYNNEI. V was shortened by 5 bases and J by 4 bases, with 11 bases between the two germline ends. The CDR3 is made up of 13 amino acids.

The rearrangement links TRBV19 to TRBJ2-5; 8 bases agree with TRBD1. The CDR3 is 14 residues long. Germline V CDR1 and CDR2: LNHDA, SQIVND (reference sequence). Unmatched junction bases numbered 0, after V lost 1 base and J lost 2 bases. The CDR3 sequence is CASSIGQGQETQYF. The CDR3 coding sequence is TGTGCCAGTAGTATAGGACAGGGGCAAGAGACCCAGTACTTC.

The J gene is TRBJ2-7, the V gene TRBV5-1; a weak D match, TRBD1 (6 bases). V was cut by 3 bases and J by 2 bases, with 15 bases left in between. Germline V gene sequence: CDR1 SGHRS, CDR2 YFSETQ. This CDR3 comprises 15 residues. The CDR3 nucleotides read TGCGCCAGCAGCTCTAGAGGTCAGGGGCCCTACGAGCAGTACTTC. Translating gives CASSSRGQGPYEQYF.